One sample yielded the 12 T cell receptor beta chains listed below, sequenced in a study of tumor and adjacent non-tumor tissue in lung cancer. This sample's RNA came from whole unsorted tissue. More than 3 cm separated this lung sample from the edge of the tumor. A modified ARM-PCR protocol with three rounds of nested PCR amplified TCRbeta. A single record per CDR3 protein comes from TCRdb applying MiXCR to the multiplex PCR reads. This table has roughly 75,000 distinct CDR3 sequences, 80% to 90% appearing once. The sequenced sample was distant non-tumor lung tissue. The receptors were sampled from a man aged 55 to 69 with non-small cell lung cancer.

About this clonotype: This could be a read error, since a much larger clone is one nucleotide away. V gene TRBV5-1 combines with J gene TRBJ2-3, with D possibly matching TRBD2 (6 bases). This CDR3 comprises 15 residues. V was clipped by 6 bases and J by 6 bases, with 20 bases between them. Germline V gene lookup returns CDR1 SGHRS and CDR2 YFSETQ. The DNA of the CDR3 is TGCGCCAGCAAGGGGCTCGCGGGGCACCAGGATACGCAGTATTTT. Translation gives CASKGLAGHQDTQYF.

This rearrangement joins TRBV20-1 to TRBJ2-7, with D maybe TRBD1 (7 bases). There are 13 residues in the CDR3. V lost 1 base, J lost 3 bases, and 10 bases lay in between. Germline values: CDR1 DFQATT, CDR2 SNEGSKA (reference sequence). As DNA, the CDR3 is TGCAGTGCTAGAGGGCAGGGGGGCTACGAGCAGTACTTC. Its protein is CSARGQGGYEQYF.

The chain uses TRBV12-3 or TRBV12-4 and TRBJ2-7; TRBD2 might be the D (6 bases). V lost 2 bases to trimming and J lost 6 bases, with 17 bases between them. The CDR3 runs to 15 residues. CDR3 loop: CASSLRAGVYREQYF. The CDR3 DNA follows: TGTGCCAGCAGTTTACGAGCGGGCGTTTATCGCGAGCAGTACTTC.

This clonotype was recorded only once. One end of the junction does not line up with germline, which may come from a read error. The V and J genes are TRBV5-1 and TRBJ1-6; maybe TRBD1 (5 bases). Per germline, CDR1 SGHRS and CDR2 YFSETQ. CDR3 size: 15 residues. The CDR3 sequence is CANKTRGVDNPPLHF. CDR3 in DNA: TGCGCCAACAAAACAAGGGGCGTCGATAATCCACCCCTCCACTTT.

In the case of this clonotype: One junction end disagrees with the germline gene, perhaps due to a read error. The J gene is TRBJ1-2, the V gene TRBV25-1; possibly TRBD1 for D (5 bases). The CDR3 loop spans 14 amino acids. Germline CDR1 and CDR2: MGHDK and SYGVNS. Here the CDR3 reads CDSSGGAGLYGYTF. Written as DNA, the CDR3 is TGTGACAGCAGTGGAGGGGCCGGACTATATGGCTACACCTTC.

About this clonotype: The junction differs from germline at one of its ends, possibly a read error. The gene calls are TRBV6-6 and TRBJ2-1; the match to TRBD2 covers 11 bases. Germline loops: CDR1 MNHNY, CDR2 SVGAGI (reference sequence). The CDR3 loop spans 15 amino acids. The CDR3 here is CTSTQLAGVHNEQFF. As DNA, the CDR3 is TGTACCAGCACTCAACTAGCGGGAGTACACAATGAGCAGTTCTTC.

In the case of this clonotype: The junction departs from the called germline gene at one end, perhaps through a read error. This chain joins TRBV20-1 and TRBJ2-1, with D perhaps matching TRBD2 (8 bases). Germline loops: CDR1 DFQATT, CDR2 SNEGSKA (reference sequence). The CDR3 spans 14 residues. The CDR3 DNA is TGCGGTGCTAGAGTTCGGGGGGGACAGAGTGAGCGGTTCTTC. Its protein product is CGARVRGGQSERFF.

Comments on this clonotype: The junction differs from germline at one of its ends, possibly a read error. This chain uses TRBV20-1 with TRBJ2-7, with D tentatively TRBD1 (5 bases). The CDR3 consists of 12 residues. In germline, CDR1 is DFQATT, CDR2 SNEGSKA (reference sequence). The CDR3 DNA follows: TGCAGTGCACAGGACGACTCCTACAAGCAGTACTTC. This translates into CSAQDDSYKQYF.

Worth noting for this clonotype: Germline and junction disagree at one end, which may indicate a read error. V and J are TRBV6-5 and TRBJ2-3, with no clear D. Germline CDR1 and CDR2: MNHEY and SVGAGI. The CDR3 is 11 residues long. The CDR3 DNA reads as TGTGTCAGCCCAGGCACAGATACGCAGTGTTTT. Its translation: CVSPGTDTQCF.

Concerning this clonotype itself: In this CDR3 the conserved last residue, phenylalanine or tryptophan, is missing, so a read error is likely. The V call is TRBV29-1, the J call TRBJ2-7; TRBD1 matches 7 bases. The CDR3 consists of 13 residues. Germline CDR1 is SQVTM and CDR2 is ANQGSEA. Unmatched junction bases numbered 10, after V lost 6 bases and J lost 5 bases. The CDR3 here is CSVTREQGNEQYL. The CDR3 coding sequence is TGCAGCGTCACCAGGGAACAGGGGAACGAGCAGTACCTC.

To note about this clonotype: An end of the junction differs from the germline gene, which may be a read error. This chain joins TRBV6-5 and TRBJ2-3; D is ambiguous. The CDR3 is 12 residues long. Looked up from germline, CDR1 is MNHEY and CDR2 is SVGAGI. CDR3 in DNA: TGTGCCAGCATCGAAGGCACAAATACGCAGTATTTT. Amino acid sequence: CASIEGTNTQYF.

As to this clonotype: At one of its ends the junction is not consistent with the germline gene, which may arise from a read error. The V and J genes are TRBV11-3 and TRBJ2-2, with 9 bases fitting TRBD2. Germline V gene lookup returns CDR1 SGHNT and CDR2 YENEEA. The CDR3 consists of 17 residues. This chain's CDR3 is CASSYRGAGGYRGGAVF. The CDR3 DNA sequence: TGTGCCAGCAGCTACCGGGGAGCGGGAGGATACAGAGGGGGAGCTGTTTTT.